This T cell receptor beta chain emerged from a study of cytomegalovirus exposure and HLA in healthy donors. Researchers ran the PCR with 60 Vbeta and 13 Jbeta primers. Sequencing used immunoSEQ multiplex PCR; TCRdb keeps in-frame clones, though not all of them. The table has about 130,000 clones, about 80% seen once. A remark on this clone: The sample has other DNA sequences that encode this CDR3 too.

The CDR3 has 12 residues. Deletions cut 6 bases from V and 6 bases from J, with 8 bases between. Germline CDR1 is LNHDA and CDR2 is SQIVND (reference sequence). This receptor was taken from a woman in her thirties or forties in good health and CMV-seronegative. What was sequenced was PBMCs. The chain recombines TRBV19 with TRBJ2-2, with D maybe TRBD2 (6 bases). Here the CDR3 reads CASSGGAGELFF. CDR3 DNA: TGTGCCAGTAGCGGAGGGGCCGGGGAGCTGTTTTTT.